These 3 T cell receptor beta chains came from one sample sequenced in a study of CXCR3-negative and CXCR3-positive naive CD8 T cells. Findings of the study overall: CXCR3-positive naive cells carried more hydrophobic TRB CDR3s than CXCR3-negative naive cells did.

The libraries of TRB cDNA were prepared using 5' RACE with UMI labels. Using the 5' RACE reads, TCRdb records one entry per CDR3 protein without DNA. Its clone listing holds around 160,000 distinct CDR3 sequences. Antigens for these TCRs are unknown. Sequencing used naive CXCR3+ CD8+ T cells from blood. Subset indicated: CD45RO-CCR7+CD27+CD95- naive CD8+ T cells expressing CXCR3 (TNR3+). These receptors were collected from a human donor in good health. Some clones in this sample may be carry-over from other donors' samples.

The rearrangement links TRBV20-1 to TRBJ1-5. This CDR3 has 16 amino acids. The germline gives CDR1 DFQATT, CDR2 SNEGSKA (reference sequence). CDR3 amino acids: CSARDREDLSNQPQHF.

The V gene is TRBV20-1, the J gene TRBJ1-2; the TRBD1 assignment by TCRdb is unverifiable without DNA. This CDR3 region has 16 residues. Germline CDR1 and CDR2: DFQATT and SNEGSKA (reference sequence). CDR3 in amino acids: CSASSLMAGVNYGYTF.

The chain employs TRBV10-3 and TRBJ2-6. Per germline, CDR1 ENHRY and CDR2 SYGVKD. This CDR3 spans 18 amino acids. CDR3 sequence: CAISESWGKASGANVLTF.